One T cell receptor (beta chain) is described in this entry. Some clones are missing from TCRdb's copy, which holds only in-frame ones; the method was immunoSEQ multiplex PCR. The sample contains some 69,000 clones, 89% of which appear only once. The source of the sample is a study of OX40 agonist ivuxolimab in advanced cancers. The CDR3 covers 15 residues. The V and J ends lost 4 bases and 6 bases respectively, with 16 bases between them. Germline CDR1 is LNHDA and CDR2 is SQIVND (reference sequence). This clonotype originated in an adult with an advanced solid tumor such as melanoma, head and neck, liver or kidney cancer. The material sequenced was CD4+ or CD8+ T cells sorted from blood, taken in a trial of the OX40 agonist ivuxolimab. V is TRBV19 and J is TRBJ1-5; weak D call: TRBD1 (5 bases). CDR3 loop: CASSRGIFLVQPQHF. Written as DNA, the CDR3 is TGTGCCAGTAGTAGGGGCATATTCCTAGTTCAGCCCCAGCATTTT.